This record looks at one T cell receptor beta chain sequence and its context. This sample stems from a study of cytomegalovirus exposure and HLA in healthy donors. Researchers ran the PCR with 60 Vbeta and 13 Jbeta primers. TCRdb keeps only in-frame clones here, not all; method: immunoSEQ multiplex PCR. The sample records over 150,000 clones, approximately 84% being singletons. V was pared by 8 bases and J by 3 bases, with 13 bases of the junction left unmatched. Germline V CDR1 and CDR2: LGHNA, YSLEER. This CDR3 region has 15 residues. This chain uses TRBV4-3 with TRBJ2-7; 7 nucleotides align to TRBD2. Sequences were obtained from PBMCs. The sequence was obtained from a man younger than 45 in good health and CMV-seropositive. The CDR3 sequence is CASSRGVESVYEQYF. The CDR3 DNA sequence: TGCGCCAGCTCCCGGGGGGTGGAATCGGTCTACGAGCAGTACTTC.